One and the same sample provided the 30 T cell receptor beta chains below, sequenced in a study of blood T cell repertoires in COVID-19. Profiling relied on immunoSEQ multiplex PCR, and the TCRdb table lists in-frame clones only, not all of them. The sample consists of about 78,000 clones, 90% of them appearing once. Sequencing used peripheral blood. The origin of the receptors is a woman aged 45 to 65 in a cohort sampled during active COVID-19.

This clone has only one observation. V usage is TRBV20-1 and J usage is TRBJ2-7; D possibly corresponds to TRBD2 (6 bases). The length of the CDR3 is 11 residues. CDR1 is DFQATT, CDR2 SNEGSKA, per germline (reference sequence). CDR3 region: CSHGTAYEQYF. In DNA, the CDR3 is TGCAGCCATGGGACTGCCTACGAGCAGTACTTC.

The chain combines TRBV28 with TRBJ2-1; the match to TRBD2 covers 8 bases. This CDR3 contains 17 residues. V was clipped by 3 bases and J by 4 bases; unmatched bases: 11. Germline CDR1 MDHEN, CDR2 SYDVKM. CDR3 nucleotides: TGTGCCAGCAGTTTCCTAGCGGGCCCTGGGGGTTACAATGAGCAGTTCTTC. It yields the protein CASSFLAGPGGYNEQFF.

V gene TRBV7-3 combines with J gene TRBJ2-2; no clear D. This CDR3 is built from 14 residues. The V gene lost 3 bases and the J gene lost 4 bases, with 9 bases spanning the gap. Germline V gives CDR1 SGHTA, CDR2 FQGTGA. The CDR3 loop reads CASSLKRSTGELFF. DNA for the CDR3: TGTGCCAGCAGCTTGAAACGGAGCACCGGGGAGCTGTTTTTT.

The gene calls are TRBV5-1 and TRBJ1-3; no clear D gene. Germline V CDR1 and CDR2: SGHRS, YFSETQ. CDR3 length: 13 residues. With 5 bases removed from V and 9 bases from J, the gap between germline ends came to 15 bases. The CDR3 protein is CASRLDGSGTIYF. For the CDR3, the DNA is TGCGCCAGCAGGTTAGACGGAAGCGGCACCATATATTTT.

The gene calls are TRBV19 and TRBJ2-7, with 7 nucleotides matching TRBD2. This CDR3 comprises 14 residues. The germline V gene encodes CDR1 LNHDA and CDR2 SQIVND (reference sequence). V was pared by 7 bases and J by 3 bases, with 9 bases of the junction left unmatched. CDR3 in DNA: TGTGCCAGTATAGGCGGGAGCGGTGACTACGAGCAGTACTTC. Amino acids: CASIGGSGDYEQYF. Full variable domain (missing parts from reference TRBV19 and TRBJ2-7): DGGITQSPKYLFRKEGQNVTLSCEQNLNHDAMYWYRQDPGQGLRLIYYSQIVNDFQKGDIAEGYSVSREKKESFPLTVTSAQKNPTAFYLCASIGGSGDYEQYFGPGTRLTVT.

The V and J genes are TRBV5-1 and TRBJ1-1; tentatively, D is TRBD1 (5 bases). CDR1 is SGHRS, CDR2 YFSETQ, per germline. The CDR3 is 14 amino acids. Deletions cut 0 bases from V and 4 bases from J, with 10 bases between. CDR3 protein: CASSLVGQGTEAFF. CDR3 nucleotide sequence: TGCGCCAGCAGCTTGGTCGGGCAGGGCACTGAAGCTTTCTTT.

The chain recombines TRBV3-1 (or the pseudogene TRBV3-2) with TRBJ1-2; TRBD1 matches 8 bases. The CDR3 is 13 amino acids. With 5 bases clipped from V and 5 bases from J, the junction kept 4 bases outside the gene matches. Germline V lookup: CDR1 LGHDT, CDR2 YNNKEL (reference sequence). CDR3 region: CASSKDRAYGYTF. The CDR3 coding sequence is TGTGCCAGCAGCAAGGACAGGGCTTATGGCTACACCTTC.

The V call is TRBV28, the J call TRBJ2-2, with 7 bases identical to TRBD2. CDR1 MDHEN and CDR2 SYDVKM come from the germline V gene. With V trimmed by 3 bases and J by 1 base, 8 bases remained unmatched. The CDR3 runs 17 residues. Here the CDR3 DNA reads TGTGCCAGCAGTTTCCCCCCCGCGGGAGAGAACACCGGGGAGCTGTTTTTT. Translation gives CASSFPPAGENTGELFF.

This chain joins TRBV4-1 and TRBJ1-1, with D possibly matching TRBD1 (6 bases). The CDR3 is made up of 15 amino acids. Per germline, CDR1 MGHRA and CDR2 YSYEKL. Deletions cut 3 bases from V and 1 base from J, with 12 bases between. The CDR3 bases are TGCGCCAGCAGCCAGTATACAGGGCCGAACACTGAAGCTTTCTTT. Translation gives CASSQYTGPNTEAFF.

The CDR3 is CASSLSGNEQYF. CDR3 in DNA: TGTGCCAGCAGCCTTAGCGGGAACGAGCAGTACTTC. The V and J genes are TRBV11-2 and TRBJ2-7; 8 positions agree with TRBD2. V dropped 5 bases and J dropped 5; count of bases not matched to a gene: 2. Germline CDR1 and CDR2: SGHAT and FQNNGV. The CDR3 runs 12 residues.

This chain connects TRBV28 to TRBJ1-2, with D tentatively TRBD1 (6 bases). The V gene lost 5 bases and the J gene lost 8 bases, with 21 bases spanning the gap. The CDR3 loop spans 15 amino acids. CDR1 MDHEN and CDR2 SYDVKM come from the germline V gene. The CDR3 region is CASSTYHETGRGYTF. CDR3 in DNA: TGTGCCAGCAGTACATATCATGAGACAGGACGAGGCTACACCTTC.

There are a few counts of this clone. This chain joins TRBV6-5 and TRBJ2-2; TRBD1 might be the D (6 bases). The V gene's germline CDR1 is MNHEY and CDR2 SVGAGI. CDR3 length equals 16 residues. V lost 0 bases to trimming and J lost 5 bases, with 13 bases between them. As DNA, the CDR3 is TGTGCCAGCAGTTACTCCCAGGGGTTCTCGACCGGGGAGCTGTTTTTT. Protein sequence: CASSYSQGFSTGELFF.

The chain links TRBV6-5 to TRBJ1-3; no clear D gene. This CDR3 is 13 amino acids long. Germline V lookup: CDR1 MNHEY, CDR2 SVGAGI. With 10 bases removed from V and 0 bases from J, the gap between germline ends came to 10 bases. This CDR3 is CATPSLSGNTIYF. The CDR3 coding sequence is TGTGCCACCCCGAGTCTCTCTGGAAACACCATATATTTT.

CDR3 sequence (DNA): TGTGCCAGTTCCCCCGTATACAATGAGCAGTTCTTC. Translated: CASSPVYNEQFF. The chain recombines TRBV28 with TRBJ2-1; D not certain. Germline V gene data show CDR1 as MDHEN and CDR2 as SYDVKM. Trimming took off 9 bases at V and 4 bases at J, with 10 bases between the two ends. The CDR3 extends over 12 amino acids.

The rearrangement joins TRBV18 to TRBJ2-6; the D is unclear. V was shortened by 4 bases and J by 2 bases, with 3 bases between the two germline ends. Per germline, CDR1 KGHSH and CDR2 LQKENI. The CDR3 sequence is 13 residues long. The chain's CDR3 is CASSLTGANVLTF. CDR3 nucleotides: TGTGCCAGCTCACTTACTGGGGCCAACGTCCTGACTTTC.

This chain's CDR3 is CASSLRTSAQYF. The DNA for the CDR3 is TGTGCCAGCAGCTTACGGACTAGCGCGCAGTACTTC. This chain joins TRBV5-8 and TRBJ2-7; 9 bases are a match to TRBD2. Germline V gene data show CDR1 as SGHTS and CDR2 as YDEGEE. The CDR3 loop spans 12 amino acids. Losses at the gene ends were 2 bases for V and 9 bases for J; bases not matched to a gene: 3.

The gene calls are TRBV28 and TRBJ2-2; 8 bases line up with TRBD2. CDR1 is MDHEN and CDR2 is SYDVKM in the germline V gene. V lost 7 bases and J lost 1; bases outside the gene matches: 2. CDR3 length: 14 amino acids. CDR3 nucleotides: TGTGCCAGCAAAGCGGGAGAGAACACCGGGGAGCTGTTTTTT. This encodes CASKAGENTGELFF.

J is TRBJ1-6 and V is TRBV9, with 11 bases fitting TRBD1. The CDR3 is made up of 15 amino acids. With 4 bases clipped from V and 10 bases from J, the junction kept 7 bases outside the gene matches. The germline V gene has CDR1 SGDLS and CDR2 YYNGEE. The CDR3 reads CASSPGTGGKSPLHF. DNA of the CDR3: TGTGCCAGCAGCCCCGGGACAGGGGGTAAATCACCCCTCCACTTT.

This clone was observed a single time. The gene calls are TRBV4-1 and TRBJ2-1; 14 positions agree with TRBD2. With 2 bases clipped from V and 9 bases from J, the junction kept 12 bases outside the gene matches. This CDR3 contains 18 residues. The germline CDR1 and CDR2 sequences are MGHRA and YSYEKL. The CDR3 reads CASSQRRLGTSGSSEQFF. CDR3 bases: TGCGCCAGCAGCCAACGAAGGCTCGGGACTAGCGGGAGTAGTGAGCAGTTCTTC.

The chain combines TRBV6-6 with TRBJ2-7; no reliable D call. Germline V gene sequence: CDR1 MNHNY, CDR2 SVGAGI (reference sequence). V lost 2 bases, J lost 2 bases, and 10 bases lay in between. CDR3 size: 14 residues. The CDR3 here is CASSYGQATYEQYF. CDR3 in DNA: TGTGCCAGCAGTTACGGGCAGGCTACCTACGAGCAGTACTTC.

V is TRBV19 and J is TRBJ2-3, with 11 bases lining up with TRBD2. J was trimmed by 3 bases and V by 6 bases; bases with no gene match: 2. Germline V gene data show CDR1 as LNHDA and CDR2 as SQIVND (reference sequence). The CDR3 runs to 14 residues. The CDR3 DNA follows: TGTGCCAGTAGGCTAGCGGGAGGAACAGATACGCAGTATTTT. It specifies CASRLAGGTDTQYF.

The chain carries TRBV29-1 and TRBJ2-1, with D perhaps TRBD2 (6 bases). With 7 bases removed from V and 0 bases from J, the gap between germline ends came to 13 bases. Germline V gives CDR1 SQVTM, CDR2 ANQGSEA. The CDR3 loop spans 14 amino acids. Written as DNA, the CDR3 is TGCAGCGCAAATAGCGGAAGCTCCTACAATGAGCAGTTCTTC. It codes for CSANSGSSYNEQFF.

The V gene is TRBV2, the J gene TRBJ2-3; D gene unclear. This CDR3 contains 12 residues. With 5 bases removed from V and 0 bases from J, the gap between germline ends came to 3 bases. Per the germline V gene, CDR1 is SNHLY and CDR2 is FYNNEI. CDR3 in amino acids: CASSRSTDTQYF. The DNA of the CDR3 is TGTGCCAGCAGTCGTAGCACAGATACGCAGTATTTT.

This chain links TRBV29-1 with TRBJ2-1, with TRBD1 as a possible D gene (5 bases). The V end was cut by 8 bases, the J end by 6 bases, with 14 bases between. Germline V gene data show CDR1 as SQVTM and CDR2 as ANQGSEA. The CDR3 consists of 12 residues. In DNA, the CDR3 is TGCAGCTACAACGGAAGGGGCAATGAGCAGTTCTTC. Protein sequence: CSYNGRGNEQFF.

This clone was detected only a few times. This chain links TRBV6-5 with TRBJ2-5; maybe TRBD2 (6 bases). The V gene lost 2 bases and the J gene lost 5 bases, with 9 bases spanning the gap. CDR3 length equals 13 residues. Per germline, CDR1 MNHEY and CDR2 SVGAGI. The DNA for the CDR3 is TGTGCCAGCAGTTACGGAGGGGATGAGACCCAGTACTTC. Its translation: CASSYGGDETQYF.

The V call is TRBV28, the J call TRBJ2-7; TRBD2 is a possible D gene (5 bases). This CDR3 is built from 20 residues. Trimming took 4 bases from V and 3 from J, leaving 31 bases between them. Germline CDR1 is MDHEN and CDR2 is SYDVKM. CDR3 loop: CASSSLAGRGSVTQFYEQYF. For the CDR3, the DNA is TGTGCCAGCAGTTCTCTCGCCGGGCGCGGGTCTGTCACCCAATTCTACGAGCAGTACTTC.

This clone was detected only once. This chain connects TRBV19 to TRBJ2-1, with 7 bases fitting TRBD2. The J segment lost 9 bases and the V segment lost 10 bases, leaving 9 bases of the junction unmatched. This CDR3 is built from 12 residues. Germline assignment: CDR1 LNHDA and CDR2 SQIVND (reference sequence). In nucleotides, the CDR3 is TGTGCCACTAGACTAGCCCTGGGTGAGCAGTTCTTC. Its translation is CATRLALGEQFF.

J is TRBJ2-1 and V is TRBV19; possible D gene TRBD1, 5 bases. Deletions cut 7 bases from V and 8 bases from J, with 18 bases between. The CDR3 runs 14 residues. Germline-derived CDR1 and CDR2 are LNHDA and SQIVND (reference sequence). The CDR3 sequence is CASTGIIGIDEQFF. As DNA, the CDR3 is TGTGCCAGTACAGGGATTATAGGTATTGATGAGCAGTTCTTC.

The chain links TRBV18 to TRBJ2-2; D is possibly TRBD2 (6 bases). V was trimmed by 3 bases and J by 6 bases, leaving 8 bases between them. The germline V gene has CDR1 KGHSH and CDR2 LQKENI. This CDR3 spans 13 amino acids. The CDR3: CASSPTSPGELFF. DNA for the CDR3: TGTGCCAGCTCACCGACTAGTCCCGGGGAGCTGTTTTTT.

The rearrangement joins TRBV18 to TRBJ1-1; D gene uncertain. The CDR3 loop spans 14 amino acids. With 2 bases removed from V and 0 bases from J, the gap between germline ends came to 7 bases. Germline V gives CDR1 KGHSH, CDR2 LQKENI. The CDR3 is CASSPDTMNTEAFF. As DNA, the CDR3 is TGTGCCAGCTCACCAGACACCATGAACACTGAAGCTTTCTTT.